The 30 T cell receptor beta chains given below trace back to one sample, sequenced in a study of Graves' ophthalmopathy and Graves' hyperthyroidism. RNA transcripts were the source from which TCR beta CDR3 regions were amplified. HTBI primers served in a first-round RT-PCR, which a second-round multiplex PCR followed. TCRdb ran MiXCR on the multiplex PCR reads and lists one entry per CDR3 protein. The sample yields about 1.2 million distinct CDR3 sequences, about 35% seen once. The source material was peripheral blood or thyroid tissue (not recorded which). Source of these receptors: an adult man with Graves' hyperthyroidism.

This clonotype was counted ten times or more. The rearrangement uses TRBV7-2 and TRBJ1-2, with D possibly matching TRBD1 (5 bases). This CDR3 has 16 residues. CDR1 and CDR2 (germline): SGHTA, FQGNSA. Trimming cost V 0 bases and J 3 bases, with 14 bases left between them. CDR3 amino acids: CASSLALTGRDYGYTF. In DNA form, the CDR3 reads TGTGCCAGCAGCTTAGCGCTCACGGGGCGCGACTATGGCTACACCTTC.

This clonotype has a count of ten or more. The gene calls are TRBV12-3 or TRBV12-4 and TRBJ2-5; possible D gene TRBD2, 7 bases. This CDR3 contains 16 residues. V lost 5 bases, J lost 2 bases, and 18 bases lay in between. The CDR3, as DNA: TGTGCCAGCAGTCTGGGGGCGGTGGGAGGGCAAGAGACCCAGTACTTC. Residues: CASSLGAVGGQETQYF.

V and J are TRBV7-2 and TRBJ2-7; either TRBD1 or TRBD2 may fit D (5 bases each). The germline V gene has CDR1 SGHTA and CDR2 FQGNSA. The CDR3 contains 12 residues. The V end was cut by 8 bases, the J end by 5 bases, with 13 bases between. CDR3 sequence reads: CASGERGDEQYF. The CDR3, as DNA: TGTGCCAGCGGAGAAAGAGGGGACGAGCAGTACTTC.

This CDR3 reads CASSVEGLSNYGYTF. DNA for the CDR3: TGTGCCAGCAGCGTTGAAGGCCTGAGTAACTATGGCTACACCTTC. The J gene is TRBJ1-2, the V gene TRBV7-9; D is unclear. This CDR3 has 15 amino acids. Trimming stripped 5 bases from V and 1 base from J, with 14 bases between. Germline V gives CDR1 SEHNR, CDR2 FQNEAQ (reference sequence).

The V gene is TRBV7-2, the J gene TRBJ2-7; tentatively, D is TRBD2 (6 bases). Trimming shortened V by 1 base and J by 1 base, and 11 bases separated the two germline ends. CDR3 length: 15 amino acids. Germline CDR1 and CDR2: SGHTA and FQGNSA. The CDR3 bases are TGTGCCAGCAGCTTAGGCGGGATCTGGTCCTACGAGCAGTACTTC. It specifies CASSLGGIWSYEQYF. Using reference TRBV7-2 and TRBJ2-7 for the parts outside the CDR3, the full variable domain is GAGVSQSPSNKVTEKGKDVELRCDPISGHTALYWYRQSLGQGLEFLIYFQGNSAPDKSGLPSDRFSAERTGGSVSTLTIQRTQQEDSAVYLCASSLGGIWSYEQYFGPGTRLTVT.

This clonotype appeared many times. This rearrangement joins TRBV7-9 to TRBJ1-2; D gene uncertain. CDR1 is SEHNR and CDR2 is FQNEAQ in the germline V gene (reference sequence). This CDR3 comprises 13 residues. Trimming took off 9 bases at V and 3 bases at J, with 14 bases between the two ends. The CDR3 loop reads CASTPTVDYGYTF. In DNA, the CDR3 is TGTGCCAGTACGCCTACCGTTGACTATGGCTACACCTTC.

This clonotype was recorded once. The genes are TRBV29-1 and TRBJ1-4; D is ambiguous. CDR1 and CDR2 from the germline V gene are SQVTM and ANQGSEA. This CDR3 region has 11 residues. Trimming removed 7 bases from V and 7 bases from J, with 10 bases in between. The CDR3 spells CSATAGEKLFF. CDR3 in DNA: TGCAGCGCAACAGCGGGTGAAAAACTGTTTTTT. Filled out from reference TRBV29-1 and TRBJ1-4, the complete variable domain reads SAVISQKPSRDICQRGTSLTIQCQVDSQVTMMFWYRQQPGQSLTLIATANQGSEATYESGFVIDKFPISRPNLTFSTLTVSNMSPEDSSIYLCSATAGEKLFFGSGTQLSVL.

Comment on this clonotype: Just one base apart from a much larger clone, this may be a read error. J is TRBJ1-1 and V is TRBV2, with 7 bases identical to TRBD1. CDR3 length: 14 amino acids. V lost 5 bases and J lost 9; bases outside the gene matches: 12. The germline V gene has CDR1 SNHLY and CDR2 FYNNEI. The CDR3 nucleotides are TGTGCCAGCAGTTTAGCAGGGGGGGAATCTAAAGCTTTCTTT. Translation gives CASSLAGGESKAFF. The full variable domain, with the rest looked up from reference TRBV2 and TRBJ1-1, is EPEVTQTPSHQVTQMGQEVILRCVPISNHLYFYWYRQILGQKVEFLVSFYNNEISEKSEIFDDQFSVERPDGSNFTLKIRSTKLEDSAMYFCASSLAGGESKAFFGQGTRLTVV.

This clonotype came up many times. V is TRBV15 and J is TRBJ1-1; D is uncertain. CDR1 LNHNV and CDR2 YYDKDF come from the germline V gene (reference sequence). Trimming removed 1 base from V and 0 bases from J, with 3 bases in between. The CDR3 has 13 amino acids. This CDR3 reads CATSRVVNTEAFF. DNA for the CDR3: TGTGCCACCAGCAGAGTGGTGAACACTGAAGCTTTCTTT.

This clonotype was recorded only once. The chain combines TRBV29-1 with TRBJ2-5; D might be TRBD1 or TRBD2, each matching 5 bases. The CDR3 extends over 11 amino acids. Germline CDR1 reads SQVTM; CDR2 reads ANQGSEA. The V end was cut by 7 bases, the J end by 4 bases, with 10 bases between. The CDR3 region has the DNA TGCAGCGCAGCAGGGACAGAGACCCAGTACTTC. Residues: CSAAGTETQYF. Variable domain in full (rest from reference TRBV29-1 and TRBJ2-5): SAVISQKPSRDICQRGTSLTIQCQVDSQVTMMFWYRQQPGQSLTLIATANQGSEATYESGFVIDKFPISRPNLTFSTLTVSNMSPEDSSIYLCSAAGTETQYFGPGTRLLVL.

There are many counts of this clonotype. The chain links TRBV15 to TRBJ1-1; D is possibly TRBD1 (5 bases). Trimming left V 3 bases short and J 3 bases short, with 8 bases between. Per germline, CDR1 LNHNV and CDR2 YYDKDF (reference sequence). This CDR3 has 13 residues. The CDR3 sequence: CATSRQGHTEAFF. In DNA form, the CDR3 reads TGTGCCACCAGCAGGCAGGGTCACACTGAAGCTTTCTTT. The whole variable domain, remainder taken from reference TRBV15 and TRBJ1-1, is DAMVIQNPRYQVTQFGKPVTLSCSQTLNHNVMYWYQQKSSQAPKLLFHYYDKDFNNEADTPDNFQSRRPNTSFCFLDIRSPGLGDTAMYLCATSRQGHTEAFFGQGTRLTVV.

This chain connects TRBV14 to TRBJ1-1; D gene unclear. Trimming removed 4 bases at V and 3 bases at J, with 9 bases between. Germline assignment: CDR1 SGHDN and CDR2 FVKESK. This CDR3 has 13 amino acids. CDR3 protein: CASSLTRHTEAFF. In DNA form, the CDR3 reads TGTGCCAGCAGCCTTACGAGGCACACTGAAGCTTTCTTT.

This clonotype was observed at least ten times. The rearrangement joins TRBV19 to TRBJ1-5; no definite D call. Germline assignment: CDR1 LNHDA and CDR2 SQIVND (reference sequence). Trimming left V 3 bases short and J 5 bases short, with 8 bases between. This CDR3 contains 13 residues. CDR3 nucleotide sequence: TGTGCCAGTAGTATGAGCAGCCATCAGCCCCAGCATTTT. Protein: CASSMSSHQPQHF.

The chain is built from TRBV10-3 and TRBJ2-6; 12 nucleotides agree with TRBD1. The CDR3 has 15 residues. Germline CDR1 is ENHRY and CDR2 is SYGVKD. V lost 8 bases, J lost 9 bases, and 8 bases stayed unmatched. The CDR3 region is CAISTGQGADNVLTF. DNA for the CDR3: TGTGCCATCTCAACGGGACAGGGGGCAGACAACGTCCTGACTTTC.

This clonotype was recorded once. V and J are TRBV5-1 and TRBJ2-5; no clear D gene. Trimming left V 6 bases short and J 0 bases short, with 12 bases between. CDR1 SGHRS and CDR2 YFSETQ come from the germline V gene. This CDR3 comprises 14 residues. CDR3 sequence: CASKERRDQETQYF. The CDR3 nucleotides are TGCGCCAGCAAGGAGAGGAGAGACCAAGAGACCCAGTACTTC.

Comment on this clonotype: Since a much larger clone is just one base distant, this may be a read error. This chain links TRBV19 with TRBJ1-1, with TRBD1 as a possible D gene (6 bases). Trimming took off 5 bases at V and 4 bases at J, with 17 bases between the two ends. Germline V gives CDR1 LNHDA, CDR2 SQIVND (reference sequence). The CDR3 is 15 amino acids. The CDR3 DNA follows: TGTGCCAGTAGTCCATGGACAGTTTGGTCCACTGAAGCTTTCTTT. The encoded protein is CASSPWTVWSTEAFF.

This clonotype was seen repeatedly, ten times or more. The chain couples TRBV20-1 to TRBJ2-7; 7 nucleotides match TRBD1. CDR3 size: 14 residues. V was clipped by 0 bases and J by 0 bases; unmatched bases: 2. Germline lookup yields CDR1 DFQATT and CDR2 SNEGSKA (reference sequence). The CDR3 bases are TGCAGTGCTAGAGAGAGGGACAGCTCCTACGAGCAGTACTTC. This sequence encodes CSARERDSSYEQYF.

CDR3 nucleotide sequence: TGTGCCAGCAGCCGGGGACAGGGTAGGGGGGAAACTGAAGCTTTCTTT. Translation gives CASSRGQGRGETEAFF. The chain links TRBV7-9 to TRBJ1-1, with 9 bases identical to TRBD1. Unmatched junction bases numbered 12, after V lost 5 bases and J lost 5 bases. CDR1 and CDR2 (germline): SEHNR, FQNEAQ (reference sequence). This CDR3 comprises 16 residues.

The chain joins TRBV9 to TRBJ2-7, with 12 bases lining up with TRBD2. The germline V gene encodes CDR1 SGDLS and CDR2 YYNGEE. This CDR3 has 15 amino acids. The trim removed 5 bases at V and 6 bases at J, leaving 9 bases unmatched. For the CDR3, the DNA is TGTGCCAGCAGTCCGTCGACTAGCGGGAGTACCGAGCAGTACTTC. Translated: CASSPSTSGSTEQYF.

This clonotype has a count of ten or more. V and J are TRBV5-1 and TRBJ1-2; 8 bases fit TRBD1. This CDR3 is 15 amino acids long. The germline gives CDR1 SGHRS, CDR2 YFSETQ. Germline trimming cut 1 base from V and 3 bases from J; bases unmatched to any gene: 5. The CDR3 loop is CASSLPGQAYYGYTF. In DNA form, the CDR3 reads TGCGCCAGCAGCTTGCCGGGACAGGCATACTATGGCTACACCTTC.

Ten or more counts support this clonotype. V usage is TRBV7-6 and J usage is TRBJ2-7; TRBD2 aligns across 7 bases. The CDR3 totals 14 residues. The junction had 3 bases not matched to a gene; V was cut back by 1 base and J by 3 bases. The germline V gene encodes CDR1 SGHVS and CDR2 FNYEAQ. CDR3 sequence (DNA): TGTGCCAGCAGCTTAGGGCCTAGCGGCTACGAGCAGTACTTC. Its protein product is CASSLGPSGYEQYF.

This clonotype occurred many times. The CDR3 DNA reads as TGCAGTGCCAAGGCTTCCTACGAGCAGTACTTC. Its translation: CSAKASYEQYF. The chain uses TRBV20-1 and TRBJ2-7, with D unclear. The CDR3 is 11 amino acids. The V end lost 6 bases, the J end lost 1 base, and 7 bases lay between the germline ends. CDR1 is DFQATT, CDR2 SNEGSKA, per germline (reference sequence).

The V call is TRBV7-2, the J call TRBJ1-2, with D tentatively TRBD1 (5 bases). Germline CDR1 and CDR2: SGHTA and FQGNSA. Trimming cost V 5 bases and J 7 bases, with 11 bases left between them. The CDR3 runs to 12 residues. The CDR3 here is CASSAGQFGYTF. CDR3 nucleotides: TGTGCCAGCAGCGCAGGGCAGTTTGGCTACACCTTC.

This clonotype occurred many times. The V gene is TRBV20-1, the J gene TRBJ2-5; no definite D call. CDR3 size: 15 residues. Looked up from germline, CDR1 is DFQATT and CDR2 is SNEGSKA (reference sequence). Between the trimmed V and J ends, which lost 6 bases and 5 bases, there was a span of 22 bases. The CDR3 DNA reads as TGCAGTGCCCGGGCTCACGTTGGGCTCGGGGAGACCCAGTACTTC. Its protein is CSARAHVGLGETQYF.

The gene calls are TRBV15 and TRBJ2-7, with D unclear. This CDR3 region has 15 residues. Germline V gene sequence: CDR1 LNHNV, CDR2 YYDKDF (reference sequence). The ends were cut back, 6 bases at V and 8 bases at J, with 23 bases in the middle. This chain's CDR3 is CATSGGHPNQPQQYF. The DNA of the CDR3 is TGTGCCACCAGTGGTGGTCACCCTAATCAGCCCCAGCAGTACTTC.

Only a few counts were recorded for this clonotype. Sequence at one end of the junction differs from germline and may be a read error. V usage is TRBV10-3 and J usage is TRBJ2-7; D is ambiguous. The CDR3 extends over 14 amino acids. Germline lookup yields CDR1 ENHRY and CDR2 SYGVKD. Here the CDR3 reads CASSYSVRGFEQYF. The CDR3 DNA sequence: TGTGCCAGCAGTTATAGTGTAAGAGGCTTCGAGCAGTACTTC.

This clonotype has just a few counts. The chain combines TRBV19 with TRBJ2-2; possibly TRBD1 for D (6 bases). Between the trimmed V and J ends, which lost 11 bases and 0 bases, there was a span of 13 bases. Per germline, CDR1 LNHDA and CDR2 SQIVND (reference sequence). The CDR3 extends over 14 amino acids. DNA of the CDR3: TGTGCCTGCACCGGGACATCGAACACCGGGGAGCTGTTTTTT. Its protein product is CACTGTSNTGELFF.

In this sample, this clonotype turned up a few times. Here the CDR3 DNA reads TGTGCCAGCAGCTTAAGTTCGAACAATGAGCAGTACTTC. Encoded protein: CASSLSSNNEQYF. J is TRBJ2-7 and V is TRBV7-9; D unclear. Germline V CDR1 and CDR2: SEHNR, FQNEAQ (reference sequence). CDR3 length: 13 residues. Trimming removed 2 bases at V and 7 bases at J, with 12 bases between.

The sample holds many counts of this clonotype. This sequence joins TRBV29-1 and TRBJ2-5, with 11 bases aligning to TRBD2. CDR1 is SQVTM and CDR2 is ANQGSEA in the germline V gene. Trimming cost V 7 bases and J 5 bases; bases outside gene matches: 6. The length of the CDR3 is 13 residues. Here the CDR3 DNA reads TGCAGCGCTCCACTAGCGGGAGTTGAGACCCAGTACTTC. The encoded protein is CSAPLAGVETQYF.

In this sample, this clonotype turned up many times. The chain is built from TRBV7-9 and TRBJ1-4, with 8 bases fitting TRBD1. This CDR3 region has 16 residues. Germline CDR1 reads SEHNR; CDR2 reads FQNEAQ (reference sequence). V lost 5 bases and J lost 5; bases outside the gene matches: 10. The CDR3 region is CASSRTGILGNEKLFF. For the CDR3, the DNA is TGTGCCAGCAGCAGGACAGGGATCCTGGGGAATGAAAAACTGTTTTTT.